The source of this T cell receptor (beta chain) is a study of blood T cell repertoires in COVID-19. The overall study: From the United States, Italy and Spain came samples of acute and convalescent COVID-19. PBMCs, B-cell-depleted T cells, or T cells provided the cDNA or gDNA that made up the material.

As handled by the study authors: Reference gene primer amplification yielded estimated nucleated cell counts. Sequencing used immunoSEQ multiplex PCR; TCRdb keeps in-frame clones, though not all of them. V and J calls and clone size are those listed in that table; D and trimming were worked out from the DNA. The table shows approximately 240,000 clones, with around 81% occurring only once. Germline V gene data show CDR1 as MNHNS and CDR2 as SASEGT. The germline V and J ends were trimmed by 2 bases and 2 bases, with 15 bases remaining between them. The CDR3 has 16 residues. This clone has a handful of counts.

The gene calls are TRBV6-1 and TRBJ1-1, with D unclear. The source material was peripheral blood. This receptor was identified in a woman aged 55-70 years with acute or convalescent COVID-19. CDR3 DNA: TGTGCCAGCAGTGAACGGCTTACAGTTCTTAACACTGAAGCTTTCTTT. Residues: CASSERLTVLNTEAFF.